This T cell receptor beta chain comes out of a study of molecular identifiers for immune sequencing clone quantification. Naive CD8 T cell sorting was performed on the CD8+CD4-CCR7+CD45RA+ phenotype. Study findings and constraints: For effector cells, clones above 20 RNA copies held over 99% of molecules; for naive cells, under 1%.

TCRdb reprocessed the PCR reads via MiXCR and lists one record per CDR3 protein. The sample yields 460,000 or so distinct CDR3 sequences, roughly 24% seen once. CDR1 and CDR2 from the germline V gene are SNHLY and FYNNEI. The CDR3 is made up of 15 amino acids. A word on this clonotype: The antigen is not known. This may stem from a read error, because a much larger clone lies one nucleotide away.

This receptor was taken from a human donor in good health. Some libraries in this study had Jurkat cell RNA spiked in. V is TRBV2 and J is TRBJ2-3, with 8 nucleotides matching TRBD1. Sequencing was done on a sample of naive CD8+ T cells from blood, with Jurkat cell RNA spiked in. This sample's subset: FACS-sorted CD8+CD4-CCR7+CD45RA+ naive T cells. DNA of the CDR3: TGTGCCGGCAGTCCCACTGGACAGGGAATGGGTACGCAGTATTTT. This codes for CAGSPTGQGMGTQYF.